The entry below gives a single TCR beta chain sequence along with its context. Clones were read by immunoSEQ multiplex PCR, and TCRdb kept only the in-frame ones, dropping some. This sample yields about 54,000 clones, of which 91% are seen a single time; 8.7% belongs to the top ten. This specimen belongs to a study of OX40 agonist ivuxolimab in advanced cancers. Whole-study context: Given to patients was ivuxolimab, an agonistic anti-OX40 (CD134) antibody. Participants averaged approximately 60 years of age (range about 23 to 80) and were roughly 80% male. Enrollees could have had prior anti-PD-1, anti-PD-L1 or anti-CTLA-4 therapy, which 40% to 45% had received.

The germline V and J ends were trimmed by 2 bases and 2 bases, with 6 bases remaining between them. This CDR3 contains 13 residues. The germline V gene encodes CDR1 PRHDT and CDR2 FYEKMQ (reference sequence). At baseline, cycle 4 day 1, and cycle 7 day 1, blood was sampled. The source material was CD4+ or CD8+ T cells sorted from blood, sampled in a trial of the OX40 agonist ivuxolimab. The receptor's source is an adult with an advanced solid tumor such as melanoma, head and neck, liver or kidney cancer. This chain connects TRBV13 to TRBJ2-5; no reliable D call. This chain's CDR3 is CASSLFRQETQYF. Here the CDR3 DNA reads TGTGCCAGCAGCTTATTCAGACAAGAGACCCAGTACTTC.